Included here is one T cell receptor (beta chain) sequence, with context. Its antigen is not identified. Trimming removed 0 bases from V and 2 bases from J, with 13 bases in between. In germline, CDR1 is DFQATT, CDR2 SNEGSKA (reference sequence). This CDR3 comprises 15 residues. This specimen belongs to a study of T cells in Graves' hyperthyroidism and ophthalmopathy. Study-level background: Peripheral blood was collected at initial diagnosis, before any treatment. Study-wide findings and caveats: Most thyroid clonotypes expanded above 0.001 were also detected in blood.

RNA transcripts gave rise to amplified TCR beta CDR3 regions. The HTBI primer set was used in a first-round RT-PCR of the TCR CDR3. TCRdb fed the multiplex PCR reads into MiXCR, producing one record per CDR3 protein. Of approximately 520,000 distinct CDR3 sequences in the sample, 24% were seen once. The sample comprised blood. The genes are TRBV20-1 and TRBJ2-5, with no clear D. The TCR was taken from a woman in her thirties with Graves' ophthalmopathy. The CDR3 here is CSARDLRWVQETQYF. For the CDR3, the DNA is TGCAGTGCTAGAGATCTGCGGTGGGTTCAAGAGACCCAGTACTTC.